These 32 T cell receptor beta chains were all obtained from the same sample, sequenced in a study of immune reconstitution after stem cell transplant in scleroderma. TCRdb redid the calling of the RT-PCR reads with MiXCR, one entry per CDR3 protein. The data show under 4,500 distinct CDR3 sequences, 6.3% seen once. The sample was taken before or after autologous hematopoietic stem cell transplantation (not recorded which). The receptors derive from a female donor with systemic sclerosis.

This clonotype is classed as medium-sized. The rearrangement uses TRBV5-8 and TRBJ2-1; 8 bases are shared with TRBD1. V shed 4 bases, J shed 0 bases, and the junction held 18 bases outside the gene matches. Germline CDR1 SGHTS, CDR2 YDEGEE. CDR3 length: 20 residues. CDR3 amino acids: CASSPDPGQVGFSSYNEQFF. The CDR3, as DNA: TGTGCCAGCAGCCCGGATCCGGGACAGGTTGGATTCAGCTCCTACAATGAGCAGTTCTTC.

The rearrangement uses TRBV20-1 and TRBJ2-3; 8 nucleotides agree with TRBD1. J lost 1 base, V lost 5 bases, and 5 bases had no gene match. The CDR3 is 14 residues long. Germline assignment: CDR1 DFQATT and CDR2 SNEGSKA (reference sequence). Here the CDR3 DNA reads TGCAGTGCTGACCCGGGACAGGGCACAGATACGCAGTATTTT. This encodes CSADPGQGTDTQYF.

Within the sample, this clonotype is large. V gene TRBV29-1 combines with J gene TRBJ2-3; D is unresolved. V lost 2 bases, J lost 1 base, and 10 bases lay in between. The CDR3 covers 14 residues. Germline V gene sequence: CDR1 SQVTM, CDR2 ANQGSEA. The CDR3 region has the DNA TGCAGCGTTGAATTTGGTGAGGGCACAGATACGCAGTATTTT. This gives the protein CSVEFGEGTDTQYF.

In this sample, this clonotype turned up a few times. As DNA, the CDR3 is TGTGCCAGCAGTTTCTCTATCCCCCTGGGGTCCTATAATTCACCCCTCCACTTT. Its protein is CASSFSIPLGSYNSPLHF. The V gene is TRBV28, the J gene TRBJ1-6; D is unresolved. V shed 3 bases and J shed 1 base, with 16 bases lying between them. Germline assignment: CDR1 MDHEN and CDR2 SYDVKM. This CDR3 region has 18 residues. Full variable domain (remainder filled in from reference TRBV28 and TRBJ1-6): DVKVTQSSRYLVKRTGEKVFLECVQDMDHENMFWYRQDPGLGLRLIYFSYDVKMKEKGDIPEGYSVSREKKERFSLILESASTNQTSMYLCASSFSIPLGSYNSPLHFGNGTRLTVT.

This clonotype was counted only a few times. The genes are TRBV11-2 and TRBJ2-2, with D perhaps matching TRBD1 (6 bases). The germline V gene has CDR1 SGHAT and CDR2 FQNNGV. V was shortened by 5 bases and J by 5 bases, with 24 bases between the two germline ends. CDR3 length: 18 amino acids. The CDR3 spells CASSLGFGYRVDTGELFF. CDR3 DNA: TGTGCCAGCAGCCTCGGTTTCGGGTACAGGGTGGATACCGGGGAGCTGTTTTTT. The full variable domain, its missing parts supplied by reference TRBV11-2 and TRBJ2-2, is EAGVAQSPRYKIIEKRQSVAFWCNPISGHATLYWYQQILGQGPKLLIQFQNNGVVDDSQLPKDRFSAERLKGVDSTLKIQPAKLEDSAVYLCASSLGFGYRVDTGELFFGEGSRLTVL.

This rearrangement joins TRBV28 to TRBJ1-5, with TRBD1 matching over 7 bases. The V and J ends lost 8 bases and 4 bases, in that order; junction bases with no gene match: 5. There are 13 residues in the CDR3. Germline V gives CDR1 MDHEN, CDR2 SYDVKM. CDR3 in amino acids: CASQRRGNQPQHF. For the CDR3, the DNA is TGTGCCAGCCAACGCAGGGGGAATCAGCCCCAGCATTTT.

This clonotype is termed medium-sized. V usage is TRBV5-1 and J usage is TRBJ2-7; 8 nucleotides line up with TRBD2. CDR3 size: 15 residues. Per germline, CDR1 SGHRS and CDR2 YFSETQ. V lost 0 bases and J lost 4; bases outside the gene matches: 6. CDR3 in DNA: TGCGCCAGCAGCTTGGGGTCTAGCGGGCTATACGAGCAGTACTTC. This sequence encodes CASSLGSSGLYEQYF.

By sample fraction, this clonotype is medium-sized. This chain joins TRBV21-1 and TRBJ2-4; the DNA was not compared with TRBD1, the D call given in the table. TRBV21-1 constitutes a pseudogene. This CDR3 spans 13 amino acids. In DNA form, the CDR3 reads TGTGCCAGCAGCCGGACAGGCGTAAACATTCAGTACTTC. Protein product: CASSRTGVNIQYF.

The gene calls are TRBV14 and TRBJ1-2; D is undetermined. With 4 bases removed from V and 1 base from J, the gap between germline ends came to 10 bases. Germline V lookup: CDR1 SGHDN, CDR2 FVKESK. The CDR3 length is 14 residues. CDR3 region: CASSRGNINYGYTF. The CDR3 region has the DNA TGTGCCAGCAGCCGAGGAAATATTAACTATGGCTACACCTTC.

By share of the sample, this clonotype is medium-sized (0.01 to 0.1%). This chain links TRBV6-5 with TRBJ2-2, with TRBD2 matching over 8 bases. This CDR3 is built from 19 residues. In germline, CDR1 is MNHEY, CDR2 SVGAGI. The V and J ends lost 0 bases and 2 bases, in that order; junction bases with no gene match: 11. The CDR3 loop is CASSYSYAGGPRNTGELFF. The CDR3 nucleotides read TGTGCCAGCAGTTACTCGTATGCGGGGGGCCCTCGAAACACCGGGGAGCTGTTTTTT.

In its sample, this clonotype is medium-sized. The rearrangement joins TRBV28 to TRBJ2-7; either TRBD1 or TRBD2 may supply D (5 bases each). CDR3 length: 16 residues. Trimming cost V 4 bases and J 0 bases, with 16 bases left between them. Germline V gene lookup returns CDR1 MDHEN and CDR2 SYDVKM. Written as DNA, the CDR3 is TGTGCCAGCAGTTCAGACGGGGACGCGAGCTCCTACGAGCAGTACTTC. Translated: CASSSDGDASSYEQYF.

Sample share makes this clonotype medium-sized (0.01 to 0.1%). This chain connects TRBV7-8 to TRBJ2-3, with D tentatively TRBD1 (7 bases). CDR1 and CDR2 from the germline V gene are SGHVS and FQNEAQ. V was clipped by 6 bases and J by 2 bases, with 15 bases between them. The CDR3 contains 15 residues. The CDR3 sequence is CASRSQGEDTDTQYF. Here the CDR3 DNA reads TGTGCCAGCAGGTCTCAGGGGGAGGACACAGATACGCAGTATTTT.

By share, this clonotype ranks as medium-sized (0.01 to 0.1%). This chain joins TRBV27 and TRBJ1-5; no reliable D call. CDR1 is MNHEY and CDR2 is SMNVEV in the germline V gene (reference sequence). Trimming shortened V by 5 bases and J by 6 bases, and 14 bases separated the two germline ends. The CDR3 is made up of 14 amino acids. This CDR3 reads CASSPLGVAQPQHF. In nucleotides, the CDR3 is TGTGCCAGCAGTCCTCTCGGGGTGGCTCAGCCCCAGCATTTT.

This clonotype is medium-sized in the sample. The chain links TRBV9 to TRBJ2-3; 8 bases align to TRBD2. This CDR3 has 16 amino acids. V was pared by 4 bases and J by 0 bases, with 7 bases of the junction left unmatched. The germline V gene has CDR1 SGDLS and CDR2 YYNGEE. The CDR3 nucleotides are TGTGCCAGCAGCACCCGAAGCGGGAGTAGCACAGATACGCAGTATTTT. Translating gives CASSTRSGSSTDTQYF.

This clonotype was seen a few times. This chain joins TRBV29-1 and TRBJ1-1; a possible D gene is TRBD1 (5 bases). The CDR3 runs 11 residues. Trimming removed 3 bases from V and 11 bases from J, with 13 bases in between. Germline CDR1 SQVTM, CDR2 ANQGSEA. CDR3 DNA sequence: TGCAGCGTTGAGTTAGGGACCGGGGCTTTCTTT. This codes for CSVELGTGAFF.

This sequence joins TRBV29-1 and TRBJ2-3; D not certain. CDR3 size: 13 residues. V was clipped by 2 bases and J by 5 bases, with 11 bases between them. The germline V gene has CDR1 SQVTM and CDR2 ANQGSEA. The CDR3 DNA reads TGCAGCGTTGAATTGGGGTTAGGAGATACGCAGTATTTT. Its translation is CSVELGLGDTQYF.

This clonotype is deemed medium-sized. The rearrangement links TRBV5-6 to TRBJ2-6; D could derive from TRBD1 or TRBD2 (6 bases each). With 0 bases removed from V and 5 bases from J, the gap between germline ends came to 12 bases. Germline V CDR1 and CDR2: SGHDT, YYEEEE. CDR3 length: 16 amino acids. In nucleotides, the CDR3 is TGTGCCAGCAGCTTGGTGGAGGGGGTCTGGGCCAACGTCCTGACTTTC. Its protein is CASSLVEGVWANVLTF. Full variable domain (remainder filled in from reference TRBV5-6 and TRBJ2-6): DAGVTQSPTHLIKTRGQQVTLRCSPKSGHDTVSWYQQALGQGPQFIFQYYEEEERQRGNFPDRFSGHQFPNYSSELNVNALLLGDSALYLCASSLVEGVWANVLTFGAGSRLTVL.

In this sample, this clonotype is medium-sized (0.01 to 0.1%). The rearrangement joins TRBV20-1 to TRBJ1-1, with D unresolved. From germline, CDR1 is DFQATT and CDR2 SNEGSKA (reference sequence). The length of the CDR3 is 13 residues. The V and J ends lost 3 bases and 4 bases respectively, with 12 bases between them. CDR3 region: CSARAGGRTEAFF. In DNA form, the CDR3 reads TGCAGTGCTAGGGCGGGCGGGCGCACTGAAGCTTTCTTT.

Within the sample, this clonotype is medium-sized (0.01 to 0.1%). The genes are TRBV7-2 and TRBJ1-1; 7 bases map to TRBD1. Germline CDR1 reads SGHTA; CDR2 reads FQGNSA. V trimming: 6 bases; J trimming: 6 bases; junction bases outside the gene matches: 10. This CDR3 contains 14 residues. This CDR3 is CASRPRQGEAEAFF. As DNA, the CDR3 is TGTGCCAGCAGACCCCGACAGGGCGAGGCTGAAGCTTTCTTT. The whole variable domain, filled in from reference TRBV7-2 and TRBJ1-1, reads GAGVSQSPSNKVTEKGKDVELRCDPISGHTALYWYRQSLGQGLEFLIYFQGNSAPDKSGLPSDRFSAERTGGSVSTLTIQRTQQEDSAVYLCASRPRQGEAEAFFGQGTRLTVV.

By its share, this clonotype is medium-sized. The chain uses TRBV5-1 and TRBJ2-7; 9 nucleotides line up with TRBD2. Germline loops: CDR1 SGHRS, CDR2 YFSETQ. V gave up 1 base and J gave up 0 bases; unmatched junction bases: 2. The CDR3 has 15 residues. CDR3 coding DNA: TGCGCCAGCAGCTTGAGCGGGGGGTCCTCCTACGAGCAGTACTTC. It codes for CASSLSGGSSYEQYF.

This clonotype is medium-sized by share. V gene TRBV7-3 combines with J gene TRBJ2-5; D assignment may be TRBD1 or TRBD2 (5 bases each). The CDR3 totals 14 residues. The ends were cut back, 5 bases at V and 5 bases at J, with 15 bases in the middle. CDR1 is SGHTA and CDR2 is FQGTGA in the germline V gene. The CDR3 DNA sequence: TGTGCCAGCAGCAATAGGGGAGAGTGGGAGACCCAGTACTTC. It is translated as CASSNRGEWETQYF.

Details on this clonotype: This may arise from a read error, as a much more abundant clone is one base away. The chain recombines TRBV5-1 with TRBJ2-3; tentative D call: TRBD2 (5 bases). The V gene's germline CDR1 is SGHRS and CDR2 YFSETQ. The CDR3 length is 12 residues. V was clipped by 5 bases and J by 11 bases, with 15 bases between them. The DNA of the CDR3 is TGCGCCAGCAGACCCGACGGGGTTGGGCAGTATTTT. This translates into CASRPDGVGQYF.

This clonotype is classed as medium-sized. The chain recombines TRBV24-1 with TRBJ1-5, with 8 bases that match TRBD1. Germline values: CDR1 KGHDR, CDR2 SFDVKD. V trimming: 5 bases; J trimming: 5 bases; junction bases outside the gene matches: 4. The CDR3 spans 14 residues. CDR3 in amino acids: CATSGNRGDQPQHF. For the CDR3, the DNA is TGTGCCACCAGTGGAAACAGGGGGGATCAGCCCCAGCATTTT.

This clonotype is labeled as medium-sized. The chain is built from TRBV27 and TRBJ1-3, with D unclear. The CDR3 consists of 13 residues. With 0 bases removed from V and 4 bases from J, the gap between germline ends came to 4 bases. Germline V gene sequence: CDR1 MNHEY, CDR2 SMNVEV (reference sequence). CDR3 region: CASSLSQGNTIYF. DNA of the CDR3: TGTGCCAGCAGTTTATCGCAGGGAAACACCATATATTTT.

As for this clonotype: The junction departs from the called germline gene at one end, perhaps through a read error. The V gene is TRBV20-1, the J gene TRBJ1-6; 11 bases map to TRBD1. CDR1 is DFQATT and CDR2 is SNEGSKA in the germline V gene (reference sequence). The CDR3 covers 16 residues. Here the CDR3 DNA reads TGCGGTGCTAGAGATCGGACAGGGGGCAGGGTTTCACCCCTCCACTTT. It encodes CGARDRTGGRVSPLHF.

This clonotype is labeled as medium-sized. The chain combines TRBV2 with TRBJ1-2; 9 nucleotides line up with TRBD1. The junction had 10 bases not matched to a gene; V was cut back by 6 bases and J by 8 bases. In germline, CDR1 is SNHLY, CDR2 FYNNEI. This CDR3 region has 14 residues. CDR3 nucleotides: TGTGCCAGCAGGGGGACAGGGTTAGAAGAAGGCTACACCTTC. Residues: CASRGTGLEEGYTF.

This clonotype is classed as medium-sized. The CDR3 DNA reads as TGCGCCAGCAGCTTTAGGGCAGGCACCGGGGAGCTGTTTTTT. This codes for CASSFRAGTGELFF. The chain is built from TRBV5-1 and TRBJ2-2; the D is unclear. Germline V gene sequence: CDR1 SGHRS, CDR2 YFSETQ. This CDR3 spans 14 amino acids. Trimming shortened V by 2 bases and J by 4 bases, and 9 bases separated the two germline ends.

The chain carries TRBV5-4 and TRBJ2-3, with TRBD1 matching over 7 bases. The ends lost 0 bases at V and 5 bases at J; junction bases unmatched: 6. This CDR3 contains 15 residues. CDR1 and CDR2 from the germline V gene are SGHNT and YYREEE (reference sequence). The CDR3 protein is CASSLAGGTRDTQYF. In nucleotides, the CDR3 is TGTGCCAGCAGCTTGGCAGGGGGAACCAGAGATACGCAGTATTTT.

This clonotype is deemed medium-sized (0.01 to 0.1%). This chain connects TRBV11-2 to TRBJ2-7, with TRBD1 identical over 8 bases. V dropped 5 bases and J dropped 0; count of bases not matched to a gene: 3. Germline assignment: CDR1 SGHAT and CDR2 FQNNGV. The CDR3 covers 14 residues. CDR3 DNA sequence: TGTGCCAGCAGCAATACAGGGGGCTCCTACGAGCAGTACTTC. It specifies CASSNTGGSYEQYF.

By sample share, this clonotype is medium-sized. The CDR3 DNA is TGCAGTGCTAGGGACAGTGAGACGAGGGGCCTAACCCCACCCCTCCACTTT. This gives the protein CSARDSETRGLTPPLHF. The chain uses TRBV20-1 and TRBJ1-6, with D possibly matching TRBD1 (6 bases). Trimming stripped 3 bases from V and 11 bases from J, with 26 bases between. The CDR3 has 17 amino acids. Germline CDR1 DFQATT, CDR2 SNEGSKA (reference sequence).

This clonotype is judged medium-sized. This rearrangement joins TRBV5-1 to TRBJ1-5; a weak D match, TRBD1 (6 bases). V was clipped by 4 bases and J by 6 bases, with 14 bases between them. The germline V gene has CDR1 SGHRS and CDR2 YFSETQ. The CDR3 consists of 14 residues. The CDR3 DNA reads as TGCGCCAGCAGCGCAGGAGCGACAGGTCAGCCCCAGCATTTT. This gives the protein CASSAGATGQPQHF.

This clonotype is medium-sized by share. This sequence joins TRBV7-9 and TRBJ2-1; D gene uncertain. The V and J ends lost 6 bases and 4 bases respectively, with 10 bases between them. The CDR3 spans 13 residues. The germline V gene has CDR1 SEHNR and CDR2 FQNEAQ (reference sequence). In DNA, the CDR3 is TGTGCCAGCAGACAAACCAGTTACAATGAGCAGTTCTTC. This codes for CASRQTSYNEQFF.